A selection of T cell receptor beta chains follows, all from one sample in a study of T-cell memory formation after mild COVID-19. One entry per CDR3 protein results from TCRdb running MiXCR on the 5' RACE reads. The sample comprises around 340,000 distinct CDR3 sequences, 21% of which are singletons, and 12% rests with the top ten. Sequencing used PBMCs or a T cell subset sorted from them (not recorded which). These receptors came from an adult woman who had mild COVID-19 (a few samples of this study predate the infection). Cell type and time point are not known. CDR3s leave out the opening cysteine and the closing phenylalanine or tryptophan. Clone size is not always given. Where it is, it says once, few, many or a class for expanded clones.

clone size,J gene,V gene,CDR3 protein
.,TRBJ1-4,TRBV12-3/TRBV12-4,ASSLRGDEKLF
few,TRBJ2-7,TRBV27,ASSLPDRLITYEQY
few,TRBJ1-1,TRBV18,ASSPATGANTEAF
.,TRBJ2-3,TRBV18,ASSGGTSGRRSTQY
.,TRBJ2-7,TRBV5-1,ASSLALAGVYEQY
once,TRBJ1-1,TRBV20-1,SAFGAILNTEAF
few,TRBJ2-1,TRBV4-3,ASSHPPPLAGVYEQF
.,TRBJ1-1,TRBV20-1,SARERRYTEAF
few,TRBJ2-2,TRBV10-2,ASSDGELF
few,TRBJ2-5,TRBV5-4,ASRKGRDEKETQY
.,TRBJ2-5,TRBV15,ATSIGGDQETQY
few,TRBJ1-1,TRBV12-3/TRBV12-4,ASSLDTAATEAF
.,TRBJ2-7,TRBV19,ASSPPEGLAGVYEQY
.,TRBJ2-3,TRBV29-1,SVETSTEKRDTQY
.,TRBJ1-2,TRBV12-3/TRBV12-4,ASSPLGYGYT
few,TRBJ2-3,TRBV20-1,SARGGPFSNTQY
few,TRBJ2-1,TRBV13,ASSFVRQGINEQF
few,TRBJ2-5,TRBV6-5,ASKAGNRKTQY
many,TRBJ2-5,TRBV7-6,ASSLYPQGAETQY
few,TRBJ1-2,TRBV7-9,ASSLVTDRGFYGYT
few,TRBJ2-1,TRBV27,ASSAAPGVAYNEQF
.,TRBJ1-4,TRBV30,AWTPTANEKLF
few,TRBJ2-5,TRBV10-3,AISVGTGETQY
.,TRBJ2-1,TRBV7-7,ASSLALAGRLT
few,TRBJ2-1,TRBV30,AWSPGQGMNEQF
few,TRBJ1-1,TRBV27,ASSLSMLGAPMNTEAF
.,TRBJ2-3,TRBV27,ASSIGTSGASTDTQY
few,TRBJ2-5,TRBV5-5,ASSLVGRRETQY
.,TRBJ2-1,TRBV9,ASSVRVLAGEEFYNEQF
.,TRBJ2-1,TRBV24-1,ATSDRAGVTYNEQF
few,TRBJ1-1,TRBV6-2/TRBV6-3,ASSPQGLGEAF
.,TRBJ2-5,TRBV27,ASSPLLGLAGGSETQY
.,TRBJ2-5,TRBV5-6,ASSGGGVAGQETQY
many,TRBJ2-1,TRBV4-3,ASSQDGSSYNEQF
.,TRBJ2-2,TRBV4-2,ASSQVRGGGPTGELF
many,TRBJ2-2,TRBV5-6,ASSLPGGNTGELF
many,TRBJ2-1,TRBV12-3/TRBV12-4,ASSSPGQGLSTSYNEQF
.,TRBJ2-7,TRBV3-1,ASSPPQDSETEQY
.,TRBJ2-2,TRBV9,ASRARPGHANTGELF
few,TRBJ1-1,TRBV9,ASSFPGQGLNTEAF
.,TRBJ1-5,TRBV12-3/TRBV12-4,ASSPRGRGVSNQPQH
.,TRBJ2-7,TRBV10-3,AITRGQGKSYEQY
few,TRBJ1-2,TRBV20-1,SARDPRGQGAYGYT
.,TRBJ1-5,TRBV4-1,ASSQVGGPQH
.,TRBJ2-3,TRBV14,ASSQNRDRRTDTQY
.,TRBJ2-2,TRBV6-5,ASSYSDLSSPGELF
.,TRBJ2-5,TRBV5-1,ASSLGDRVKETQY
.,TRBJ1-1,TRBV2,ASRQTGATEAF
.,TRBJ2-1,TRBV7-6,ASSPVQGAANEQF
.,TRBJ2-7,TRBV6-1,ASSDQPGQGVYEQY
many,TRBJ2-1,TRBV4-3,ASSQHTGMNEQF
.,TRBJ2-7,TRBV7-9,ASSWGAPYEQY
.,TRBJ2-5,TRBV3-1,ASSQEFQGEETQY
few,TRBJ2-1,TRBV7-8,ASSLGVSSSYNEQF
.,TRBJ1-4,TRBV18,ASSPVQVATNEKLF
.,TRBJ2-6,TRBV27,ASSSPLDRAGANVLT
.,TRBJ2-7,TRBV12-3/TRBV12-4,ASSSSGGRVYEQY
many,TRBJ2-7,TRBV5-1,ASSLGDSDYEQY
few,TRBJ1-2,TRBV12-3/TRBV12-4,ASSSSTGNYGYT